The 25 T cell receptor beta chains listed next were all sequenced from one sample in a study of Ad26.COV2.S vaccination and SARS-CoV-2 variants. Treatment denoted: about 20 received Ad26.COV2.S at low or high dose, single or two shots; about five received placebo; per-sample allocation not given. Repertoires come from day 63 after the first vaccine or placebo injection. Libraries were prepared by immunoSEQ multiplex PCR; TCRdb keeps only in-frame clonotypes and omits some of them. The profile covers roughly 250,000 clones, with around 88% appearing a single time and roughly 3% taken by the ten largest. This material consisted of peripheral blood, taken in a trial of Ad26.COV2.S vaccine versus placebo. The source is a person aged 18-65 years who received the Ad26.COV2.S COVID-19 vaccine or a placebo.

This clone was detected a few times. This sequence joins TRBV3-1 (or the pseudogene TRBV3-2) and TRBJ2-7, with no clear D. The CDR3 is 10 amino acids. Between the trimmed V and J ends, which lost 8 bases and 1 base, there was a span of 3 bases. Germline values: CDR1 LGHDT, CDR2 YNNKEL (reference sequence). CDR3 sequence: CASGSYEQYF. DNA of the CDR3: TGTGCCAGCGGATCCTACGAGCAGTACTTC.

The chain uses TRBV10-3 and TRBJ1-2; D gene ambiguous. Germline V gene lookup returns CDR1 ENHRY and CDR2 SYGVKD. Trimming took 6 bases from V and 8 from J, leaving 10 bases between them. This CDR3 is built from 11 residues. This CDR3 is CAIRDTVGYTF. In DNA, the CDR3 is TGTGCCATCAGAGACACGGTGGGCTACACCTTC.

CDR3: CASSGTANTEAFF. CDR3 nucleotide sequence: TGTGCCAGCAGTGGGACAGCGAACACTGAAGCTTTCTTT. The rearrangement links TRBV6-6 to TRBJ1-1; TRBD1 matches at 7 bases. Germline V lookup: CDR1 MNHNY, CDR2 SVGAGI (reference sequence). The CDR3 spans 13 residues. The junction had 1 base not matched to a gene; V was cut back by 5 bases and J by 1 base.

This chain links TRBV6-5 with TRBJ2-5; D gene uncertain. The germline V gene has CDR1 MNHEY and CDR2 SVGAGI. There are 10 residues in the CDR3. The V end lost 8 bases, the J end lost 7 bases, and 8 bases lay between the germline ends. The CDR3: CASGDRTQYF. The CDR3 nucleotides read TGTGCCAGCGGAGATCGGACCCAGTACTTC.

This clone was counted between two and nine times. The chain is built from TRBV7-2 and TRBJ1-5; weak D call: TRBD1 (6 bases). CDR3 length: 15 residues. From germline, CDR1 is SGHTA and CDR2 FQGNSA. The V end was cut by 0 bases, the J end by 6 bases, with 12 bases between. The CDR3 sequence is CASSLASGAGQPQHF. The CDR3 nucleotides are TGTGCCAGCAGCTTAGCATCGGGGGCAGGTCAGCCCCAGCATTTT.

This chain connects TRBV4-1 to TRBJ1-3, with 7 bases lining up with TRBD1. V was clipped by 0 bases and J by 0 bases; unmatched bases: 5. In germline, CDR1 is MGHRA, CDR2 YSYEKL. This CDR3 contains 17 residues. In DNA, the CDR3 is TGCGCCAGCAGCCAAGAGGACACAGGGGTCTCTGGAAACACCATATATTTT. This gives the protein CASSQEDTGVSGNTIYF.

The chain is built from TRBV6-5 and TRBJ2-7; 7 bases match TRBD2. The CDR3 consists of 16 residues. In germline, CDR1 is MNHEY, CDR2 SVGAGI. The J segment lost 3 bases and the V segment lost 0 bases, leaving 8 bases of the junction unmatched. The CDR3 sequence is CASSYSLRGVIYEQYF. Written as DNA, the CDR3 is TGTGCCAGCAGTTACTCCCTACGGGGGGTGATCTACGAGCAGTACTTC.

The DNA of the CDR3 is TGTGCCTGGAGTGGGGACAGGGGGCTTTATGGCTACACCTTC. The encoded protein is CAWSGDRGLYGYTF. The chain is built from TRBV30 and TRBJ1-2, with 12 bases lining up with TRBD1. The trim removed 1 base at V and 5 bases at J, leaving 2 bases unmatched. This CDR3 is 14 amino acids long. CDR1 is GTSNPN, CDR2 SVGIG, per germline (reference sequence).

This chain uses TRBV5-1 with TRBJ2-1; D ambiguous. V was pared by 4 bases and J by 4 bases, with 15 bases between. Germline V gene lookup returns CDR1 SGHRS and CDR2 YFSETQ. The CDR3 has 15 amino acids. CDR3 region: CASSPAYVPYNEQFF. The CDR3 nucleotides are TGCGCCAGCAGCCCCGCCTACGTCCCTTACAATGAGCAGTTCTTC. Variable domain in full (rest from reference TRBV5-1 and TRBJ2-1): KAGVTQTPRYLIKTRGQQVTLSCSPISGHRSVSWYQQTPGQGLQFLFEYFSETQRNKGNFPGRFSGRQFSNSRSEMNVSTLELGDSALYLCASSPAYVPYNEQFFGPGTRLTVL.

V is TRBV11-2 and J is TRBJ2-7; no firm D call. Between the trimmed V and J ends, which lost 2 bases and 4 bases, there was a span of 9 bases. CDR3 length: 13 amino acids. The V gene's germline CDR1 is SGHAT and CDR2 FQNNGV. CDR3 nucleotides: TGTGCCAGCAGCTTACCCCCCAGATACGAGCAGTACTTC. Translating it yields CASSLPPRYEQYF.

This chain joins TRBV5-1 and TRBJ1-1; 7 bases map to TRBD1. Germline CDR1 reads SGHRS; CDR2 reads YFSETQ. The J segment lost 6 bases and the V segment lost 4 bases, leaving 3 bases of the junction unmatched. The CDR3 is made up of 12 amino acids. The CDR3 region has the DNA TGCGCCAGCAGCCCTGACAGGGCTGAAGCTTTCTTT. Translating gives CASSPDRAEAFF.

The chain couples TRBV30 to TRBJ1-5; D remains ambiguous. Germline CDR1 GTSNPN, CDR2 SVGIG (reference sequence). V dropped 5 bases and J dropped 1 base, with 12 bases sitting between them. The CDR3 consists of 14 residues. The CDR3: CAWVGKASNQPQHF. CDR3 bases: TGTGCCTGGGTGGGTAAGGCGAGCAATCAGCCCCAGCATTTT.

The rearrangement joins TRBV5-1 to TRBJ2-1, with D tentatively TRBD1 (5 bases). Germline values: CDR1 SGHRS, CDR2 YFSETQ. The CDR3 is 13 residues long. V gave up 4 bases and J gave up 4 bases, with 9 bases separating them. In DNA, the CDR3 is TGCGCCAGCAGCCCCGACAGTTACAATGAGCAGTTCTTC. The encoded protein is CASSPDSYNEQFF.

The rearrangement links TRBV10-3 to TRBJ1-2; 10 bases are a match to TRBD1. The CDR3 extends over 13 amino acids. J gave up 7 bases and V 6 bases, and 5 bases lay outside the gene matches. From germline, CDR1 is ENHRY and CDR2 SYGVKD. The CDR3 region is CAISGTGDSGYTF. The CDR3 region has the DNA TGTGCCATCAGCGGGACAGGGGACTCTGGCTACACCTTC.

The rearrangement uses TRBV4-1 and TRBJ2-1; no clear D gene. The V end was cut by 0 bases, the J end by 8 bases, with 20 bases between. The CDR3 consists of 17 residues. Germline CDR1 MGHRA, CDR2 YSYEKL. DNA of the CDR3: TGCGCCAGCAGCCAAGAAGCCCGGGTCCTCCGAGCCTATGAGCAGTTCTTC. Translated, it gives CASSQEARVLRAYEQFF.

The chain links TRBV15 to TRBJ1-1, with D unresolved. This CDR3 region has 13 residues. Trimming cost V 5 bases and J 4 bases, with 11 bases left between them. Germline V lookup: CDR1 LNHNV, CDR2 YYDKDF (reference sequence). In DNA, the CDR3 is TGTGCCACCAGCTCCCGAGCGGGCACTGAAGCTTTCTTT. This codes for CATSSRAGTEAFF.

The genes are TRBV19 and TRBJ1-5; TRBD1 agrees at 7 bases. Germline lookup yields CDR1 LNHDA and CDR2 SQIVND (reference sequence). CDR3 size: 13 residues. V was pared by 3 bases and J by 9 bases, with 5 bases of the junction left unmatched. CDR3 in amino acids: CASSMMAGGPQHF. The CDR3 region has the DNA TGTGCCAGTAGTATGATGGCAGGGGGGCCCCAGCATTTT. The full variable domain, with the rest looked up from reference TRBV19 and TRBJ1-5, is DGGITQSPKYLFRKEGQNVTLSCEQNLNHDAMYWYRQDPGQGLRLIYYSQIVNDFQKGDIAEGYSVSREKKESFPLTVTSAQKNPTAFYLCASSMMAGGPQHFGDGTRLSIL.

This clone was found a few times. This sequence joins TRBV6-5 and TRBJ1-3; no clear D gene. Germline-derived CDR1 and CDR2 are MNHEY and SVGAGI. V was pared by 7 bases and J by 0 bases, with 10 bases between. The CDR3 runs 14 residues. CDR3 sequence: CASKAGFSGNTIYF. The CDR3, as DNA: TGTGCCAGCAAGGCAGGCTTCTCTGGAAACACCATATATTTT.

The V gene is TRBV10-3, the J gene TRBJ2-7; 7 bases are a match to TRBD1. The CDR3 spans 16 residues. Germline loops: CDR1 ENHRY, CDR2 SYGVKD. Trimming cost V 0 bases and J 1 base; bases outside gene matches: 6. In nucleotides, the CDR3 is TGTGCCATCAGTGAGTCAGGGCAGGGGGATTCCTACGAGCAGTACTTC. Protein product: CAISESGQGDSYEQYF.

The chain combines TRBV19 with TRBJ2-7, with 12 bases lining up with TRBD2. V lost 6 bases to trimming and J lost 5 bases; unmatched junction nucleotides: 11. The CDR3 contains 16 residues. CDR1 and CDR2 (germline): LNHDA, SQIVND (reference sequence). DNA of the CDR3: TGTGCCAGTAGCGCTAGCGGGGGGGACCACCTCCACGAGCAGTACTTC. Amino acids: CASSASGGDHLHEQYF.

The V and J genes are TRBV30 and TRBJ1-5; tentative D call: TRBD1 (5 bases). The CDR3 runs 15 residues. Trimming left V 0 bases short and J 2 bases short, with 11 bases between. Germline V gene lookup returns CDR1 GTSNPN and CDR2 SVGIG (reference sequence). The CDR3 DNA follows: TGTGCCTGGAGTGTAGCGGGGGGTGGCAATCAGCCCCAGCATTTT. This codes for CAWSVAGGGNQPQHF. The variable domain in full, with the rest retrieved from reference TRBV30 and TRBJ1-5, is SQTIHQWPATLVQPVGSPLSLECTVEGTSNPNLYWYRQAAGRGLQLLFYSVGIGQISSEVPQNLSASRPQDRQFILSSKKLLLSDSGFYLCAWSVAGGGNQPQHFGDGTRLSIL.

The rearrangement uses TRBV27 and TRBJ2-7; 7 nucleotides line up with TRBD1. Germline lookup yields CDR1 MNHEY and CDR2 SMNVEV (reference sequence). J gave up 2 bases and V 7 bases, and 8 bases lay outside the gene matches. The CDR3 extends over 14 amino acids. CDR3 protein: CASTYTQGAYEQYF. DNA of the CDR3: TGTGCCAGCACTTACACTCAGGGGGCCTACGAGCAGTACTTC.

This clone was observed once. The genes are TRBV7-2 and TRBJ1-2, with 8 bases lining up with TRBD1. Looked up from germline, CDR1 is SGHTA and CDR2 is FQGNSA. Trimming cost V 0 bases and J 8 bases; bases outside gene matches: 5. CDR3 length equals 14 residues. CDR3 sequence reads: CASSLARQGAGYTF. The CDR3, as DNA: TGTGCCAGCAGCTTAGCGAGGCAGGGGGCCGGCTACACCTTC.

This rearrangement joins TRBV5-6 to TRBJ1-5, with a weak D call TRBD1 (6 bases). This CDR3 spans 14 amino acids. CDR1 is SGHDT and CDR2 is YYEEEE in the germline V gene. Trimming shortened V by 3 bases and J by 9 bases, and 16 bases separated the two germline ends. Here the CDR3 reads CASSSSGAVSPQHF. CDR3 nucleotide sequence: TGTGCCAGCAGCTCTTCAGGGGCCGTTTCGCCCCAGCATTTT.

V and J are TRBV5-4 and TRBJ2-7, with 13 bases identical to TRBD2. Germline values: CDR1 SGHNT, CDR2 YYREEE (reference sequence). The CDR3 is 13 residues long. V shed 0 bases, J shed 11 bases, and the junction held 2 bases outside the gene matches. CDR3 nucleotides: TGTGCCAGCAGCTTGGGGACTAGCGGGAGTGAGTACGTC. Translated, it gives CASSLGTSGSEYV.